This T cell receptor beta chain originates from a study of CD8 T cells in ankylosing spondylitis. V was clipped by 0 bases and J by 0 bases, with 10 bases between them. This CDR3 has 16 residues. The germline CDR1 and CDR2 sequences are MGHRA and YSYEKL. Using its own MiXCR run on the 5' RACE reads, TCRdb lists one record per CDR3 protein. The sample includes about 340,000 distinct CDR3 sequences, 20% of them seen just once. The gene calls are TRBV4-1 and TRBJ2-3; D is unclear. The sample consisted of blood, either unsorted or a sorted T cell fraction (not recorded which). The receptor's source is a male donor with ankylosing spondylitis or in good health (not recorded which). In DNA form, the CDR3 reads TGCGCCAGCAGCCAAGATCGTCCCCCTAGCACAGATACGCAGTATTTT. This gives the protein CASSQDRPPSTDTQYF.